A single sample gave rise to the 18 T cell receptor beta chains below, sequenced in a study of control samples from healthy donors and cancer patients (dated by TCRdb to about 2020). Library preparation employed the immunoSEQ multiplex PCR assay. TCRdb stores this immuneACCESS table with in-frame sequences only. Part of the clones is absent; in the studies checked, under half of the shortfall reflects unresolved V genes, and no reason is known for the rest. The sample includes 95,000 to 130,000 clones, with over 90% observed a single time. Roughly 2.7% of the sample is in the top ten clones. The sequenced sample was blood. The receptors come from a man aged 25 to 40 in good health.

V and J are TRBV2 and TRBJ2-2; the D is unclear. The V and J ends lost 8 bases and 4 bases respectively, with 8 bases between them. This CDR3 contains 12 residues. Germline CDR1 and CDR2: SNHLY and FYNNEI. The CDR3, as DNA: TGTGCCAGCGGGTCTCTCACCGGGGAGCTGTTTTTT. It translates to CASGSLTGELFF. Combining the CDR3 with reference TRBV2 and TRBJ2-2 gives the whole variable domain EPEVTQTPSHQVTQMGQEVILRCVPISNHLYFYWYRQILGQKVEFLVSFYNNEISEKSEIFDDQFSVERPDGSNFTLKIRSTKLEDSAMYFCASGSLTGELFFGEGSRLTVL.

This chain uses TRBV6-6 with TRBJ1-2, with D uncertain. Trimming removed 4 bases at V and 6 bases at J, with 21 bases between. The CDR3 sequence is 16 residues long. In germline, CDR1 is MNHNY, CDR2 SVGAGI (reference sequence). CDR3 DNA: TGTGCCAGCAGTTTTACCCCCCGGGCAGTTCTTGATGGCTACACCTTC. The encoded protein is CASSFTPRAVLDGYTF.

The chain couples TRBV7-9 to TRBJ2-1; 10 nucleotides match TRBD2. CDR1 is SEHNR, CDR2 FQNEAQ, per germline (reference sequence). Trimming took 3 bases from V and 5 from J; bases not matched to a gene: 4. This CDR3 is built from 15 residues. CDR3 DNA sequence: TGTGCCAGCAGCTTGGGCAGCGGGGGGGACAATGAGCAGTTCTTC. Translated: CASSLGSGGDNEQFF. Full variable domain (remainder filled in from reference TRBV7-9 and TRBJ2-1): DTGVSQNPRHKITKRGQNVTFRCDPISEHNRLYWYRQTLGQGPEFLTYFQNEAQLEKSRLLSDRFSAERPKGSFSTLEIQRTEQGDSAMYLCASSLGSGGDNEQFFGPGTRLTVL.

The V and J genes are TRBV10-2 and TRBJ2-2; TRBD2 agrees at 13 bases. CDR1 is WSHSY and CDR2 is SAAADI in the germline V gene. CDR3 length: 18 amino acids. The junction had 13 bases not matched to a gene; V was cut back by 7 bases and J by 5 bases. The CDR3 sequence is CASNLLTSGGPFTGELFF. CDR3 sequence (DNA): TGCGCCAGCAACCTTCTGACTAGCGGGGGGCCATTTACCGGGGAGCTGTTTTTT.

The chain uses TRBV2 and TRBJ2-5; D could derive from TRBD1 or TRBD2 (5 bases each). This CDR3 is built from 12 residues. Germline lookup yields CDR1 SNHLY and CDR2 FYNNEI. The V gene lost 6 bases and the J gene lost 2 bases, with 7 bases spanning the gap. This CDR3 reads CASRGPQETQYF. Here the CDR3 DNA reads TGTGCCAGCAGGGGACCACAAGAGACCCAGTACTTC.

The chain combines TRBV19 with TRBJ2-5; perhaps TRBD1 as D (6 bases). From germline, CDR1 is LNHDA and CDR2 SQIVND (reference sequence). V was pared by 4 bases and J by 5 bases, with 14 bases between. This CDR3 has 14 residues. Here the CDR3 DNA reads TGTGCCAGTAGTACGGACAGTTCAGGGGAGACCCAGTACTTC. It specifies CASSTDSSGETQYF.

The chain is built from TRBV11-2 and TRBJ2-7; 7 nucleotides match TRBD1. V lost 4 bases and J lost 3; bases outside the gene matches: 3. Germline V CDR1 and CDR2: SGHAT, FQNNGV. The CDR3 is 13 amino acids. CDR3 loop: CASSYRQGYEQYV. In nucleotides, the CDR3 is TGTGCCAGCAGCTACCGACAGGGCTACGAGCAGTACGTC.

This chain links TRBV7-2 with TRBJ1-3; TRBD1 is a possible D gene (5 bases). Trimming left V 5 bases short and J 0 bases short, with 14 bases between. Germline V gene data show CDR1 as SGHTA and CDR2 as FQGNSA. The CDR3 extends over 16 amino acids. In DNA form, the CDR3 reads TGTGCCAGCAGCCCGGGACCGTCATACTCTGGAAACACCATATATTTT. Residues: CASSPGPSYSGNTIYF. Combining the CDR3 with reference TRBV7-2 and TRBJ1-3 gives the whole variable domain GAGVSQSPSNKVTEKGKDVELRCDPISGHTALYWYRQSLGQGLEFLIYFQGNSAPDKSGLPSDRFSAERTGGSVSTLTIQRTQQEDSAVYLCASSPGPSYSGNTIYFGEGSWLTVV.

This clone was observed once. The chain carries TRBV18 and TRBJ2-5, with D perhaps matching TRBD1 (5 bases). CDR1 and CDR2 (germline): KGHSH, LQKENI. This CDR3 is 13 amino acids long. V was pared by 6 bases and J by 3 bases, with 11 bases between. CDR3 DNA sequence: TGTGCCAGCTCTCTGTTGACAGAAGAGACCCAGTACTTC. Its translation: CASSLLTEETQYF.

The chain couples TRBV7-3 to TRBJ2-5; D is perhaps TRBD1 (8 bases). CDR1 and CDR2 (germline): SGHTA, FQGTGA. Trimming removed 0 bases from V and 2 bases from J, with 19 bases in between. This CDR3 spans 18 amino acids. CDR3 amino acids: CASSLTLGQGGGQETQYF. CDR3 sequence (DNA): TGTGCCAGCAGCTTAACGTTAGGACAGGGAGGGGGGCAAGAGACCCAGTACTTC.

The V call is TRBV30, the J call TRBJ2-2, with 8 bases identical to TRBD2. This CDR3 comprises 16 residues. J was trimmed by 4 bases and V by 1 base; bases with no gene match: 8. Germline V CDR1 and CDR2: GTSNPN, SVGIG (reference sequence). The CDR3 region has the DNA TGTGCCTGGAGTGGGGGAACTAGCGGCTCCACCGGGGAGCTGTTTTTT. This codes for CAWSGGTSGSTGELFF.

The chain combines TRBV5-6 with TRBJ1-2, with no clear D. The germline V gene has CDR1 SGHDT and CDR2 YYEEEE. V lost 2 bases and J 1 base, leaving 6 bases between the germline ends. This CDR3 spans 13 amino acids. The CDR3 here is CASSFPLNYGYTF. CDR3 nucleotides: TGTGCCAGCAGCTTCCCCCTTAACTATGGCTACACCTTC. Supplemented by reference TRBV5-6 and TRBJ1-2, the full variable domain reads DAGVTQSPTHLIKTRGQQVTLRCSPKSGHDTVSWYQQALGQGPQFIFQYYEEEERQRGNFPDRFSGHQFPNYSSELNVNALLLGDSALYLCASSFPLNYGYTFGSGTRLTVV.

V gene TRBV18 combines with J gene TRBJ1-1, with D uncertain. Germline loops: CDR1 KGHSH, CDR2 LQKENI. The CDR3 has 11 residues. Trimming pared 8 bases from V and 3 bases from J, leaving 7 bases between. The CDR3 DNA is TGTGCCAGCAAGGGTTACACTGAAGCTTTCTTT. It encodes CASKGYTEAFF. Full variable domain (remainder filled in from reference TRBV18 and TRBJ1-1): NAGVMQNPRHLVRRRGQEARLRCSPMKGHSHVYWYRQLPEEGLKFMVYLQKENIIDESGMPKERFSAEFPKEGPSILRIQQVVRGDSAAYFCASKGYTEAFFGQGTRLTVV.

This chain uses TRBV7-8 with TRBJ2-7, with D unclear. Germline CDR1 and CDR2: SGHVS and FQNEAQ. This CDR3 spans 14 amino acids. V was pared by 1 base and J by 3 bases, with 10 bases between. The CDR3 DNA reads as TGTGCCAGCAGCTTAGACGTGTGGGGCTACGAGCAGTACTTC. It is translated as CASSLDVWGYEQYF.

V is TRBV7-7 and J is TRBJ1-1; D remains unclear. The V and J ends lost 4 bases and 1 base respectively, with 7 bases between them. Germline V gives CDR1 SSHAT, CDR2 FNYEAQ (reference sequence). CDR3 length equals 13 residues. As DNA, the CDR3 is TGTGCCAGCAGCTCCAGCGAGAACACTGAAGCTTTCTTT. Translation: CASSSSENTEAFF.

The DNA for the CDR3 is TGTGCCAGCAGTTTACGACAGGGGGGTCTCGGCTACACCTTC. It encodes CASSLRQGGLGYTF. The rearrangement uses TRBV27 and TRBJ1-2; 9 bases agree with TRBD1. The trim removed 2 bases at V and 8 bases at J, leaving 6 bases unmatched. The CDR3 length is 14 residues. CDR1 and CDR2 from the germline V gene are MNHEY and SMNVEV (reference sequence).

The chain combines TRBV27 with TRBJ2-5, with a possible D match to TRBD2 (6 bases). The V end was cut by 7 bases, the J end by 4 bases, with 19 bases between. Germline V gene data show CDR1 as MNHEY and CDR2 as SMNVEV (reference sequence). The CDR3 covers 15 residues. Here the CDR3 DNA reads TGTGCCAGCACTTCGGGCGCCGGGAGTAGAGAGACCCAGTACTTC. The encoded protein is CASTSGAGSRETQYF.

This rearrangement joins TRBV14 to TRBJ1-3; weak D call: TRBD1 (6 bases). The V end lost 5 bases, the J end lost 2 bases, and 10 bases lay between the germline ends. The CDR3 covers 14 residues. Looked up from germline, CDR1 is SGHDN and CDR2 is FVKESK. The CDR3 region has the DNA TGTGCCAGCAGCAGAGGACAGCCTGGAAACACCATATATTTT. Its translation is CASSRGQPGNTIYF. The whole variable domain, remainder taken from reference TRBV14 and TRBJ1-3, is EAGVTQFPSHSVIEKGQTVTLRCDPISGHDNLYWYRRVMGKEIKFLLHFVKESKQDESGMPNNRFLAERTGGTYSTLKVQPAELEDSGVYFCASSRGQPGNTIYFGEGSWLTVV.